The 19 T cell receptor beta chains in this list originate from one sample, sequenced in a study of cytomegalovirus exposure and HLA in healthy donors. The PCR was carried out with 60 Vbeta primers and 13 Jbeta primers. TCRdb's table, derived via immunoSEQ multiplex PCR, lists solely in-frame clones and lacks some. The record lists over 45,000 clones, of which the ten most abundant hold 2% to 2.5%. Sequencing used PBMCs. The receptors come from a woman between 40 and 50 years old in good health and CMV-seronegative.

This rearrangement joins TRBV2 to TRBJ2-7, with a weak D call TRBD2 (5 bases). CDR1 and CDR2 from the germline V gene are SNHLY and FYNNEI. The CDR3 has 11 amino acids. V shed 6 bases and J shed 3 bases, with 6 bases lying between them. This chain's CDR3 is CASSGDYEQYF. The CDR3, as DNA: TGTGCCAGCAGCGGGGACTACGAGCAGTACTTC.

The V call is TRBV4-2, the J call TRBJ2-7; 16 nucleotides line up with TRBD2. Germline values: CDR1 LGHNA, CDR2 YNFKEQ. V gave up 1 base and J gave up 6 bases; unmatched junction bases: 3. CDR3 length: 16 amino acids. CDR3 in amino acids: CASSQVGLAGGVEQYF. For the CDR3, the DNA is TGTGCCAGCAGCCAAGTGGGACTAGCGGGAGGGGTCGAGCAGTACTTC.

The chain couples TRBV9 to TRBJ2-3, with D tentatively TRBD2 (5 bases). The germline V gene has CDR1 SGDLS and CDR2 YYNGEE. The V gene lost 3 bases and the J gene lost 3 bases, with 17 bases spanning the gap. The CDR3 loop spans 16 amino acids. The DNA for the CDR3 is TGTGCCAGCAGCGCCACTAAAAGTAGCGAGACAGATACGCAGTATTTT. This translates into CASSATKSSETDTQYF.

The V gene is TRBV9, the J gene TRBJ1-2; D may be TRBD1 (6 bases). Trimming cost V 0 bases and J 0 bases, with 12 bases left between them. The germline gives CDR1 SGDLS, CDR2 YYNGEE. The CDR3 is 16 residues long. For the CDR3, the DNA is TGTGCCAGCAGCGTAGGGGGGACATCTTCTAACTATGGCTACACCTTC. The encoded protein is CASSVGGTSSNYGYTF.

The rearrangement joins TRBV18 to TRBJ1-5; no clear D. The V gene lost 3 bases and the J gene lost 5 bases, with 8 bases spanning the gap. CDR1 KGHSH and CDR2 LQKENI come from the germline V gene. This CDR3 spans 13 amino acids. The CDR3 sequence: CASSPGRDQPQHF. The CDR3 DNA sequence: TGTGCCAGCTCACCCGGGCGGGATCAGCCCCAGCATTTT.

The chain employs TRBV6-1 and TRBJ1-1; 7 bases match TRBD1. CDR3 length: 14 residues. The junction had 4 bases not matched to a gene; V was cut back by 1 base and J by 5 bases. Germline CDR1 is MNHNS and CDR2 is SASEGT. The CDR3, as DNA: TGTGCCAGCAGTGAAGTCTCAGGGGGTACTGAAGCTTTCTTT. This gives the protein CASSEVSGGTEAFF.

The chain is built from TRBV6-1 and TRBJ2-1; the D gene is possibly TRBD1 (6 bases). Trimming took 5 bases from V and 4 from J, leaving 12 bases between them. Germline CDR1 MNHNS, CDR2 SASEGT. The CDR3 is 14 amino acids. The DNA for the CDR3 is TGTGCCAGCAGTAACGGCCAGGGGTACAATGAGCAGTTCTTC. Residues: CASSNGQGYNEQFF.

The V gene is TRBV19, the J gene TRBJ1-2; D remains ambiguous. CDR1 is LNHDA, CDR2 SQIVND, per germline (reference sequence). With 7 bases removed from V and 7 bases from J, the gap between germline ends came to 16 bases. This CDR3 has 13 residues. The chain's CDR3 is CASTLRGSGGYTF. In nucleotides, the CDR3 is TGTGCCAGTACCCTGCGGGGTAGCGGTGGCTACACCTTC.

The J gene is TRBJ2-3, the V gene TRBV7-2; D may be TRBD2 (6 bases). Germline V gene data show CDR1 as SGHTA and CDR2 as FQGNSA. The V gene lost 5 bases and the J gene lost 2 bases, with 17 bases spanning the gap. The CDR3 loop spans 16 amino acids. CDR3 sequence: CASSPRRVQPTDTQYF. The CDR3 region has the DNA TGTGCCAGCAGCCCCAGGAGGGTACAACCCACAGATACGCAGTATTTT.

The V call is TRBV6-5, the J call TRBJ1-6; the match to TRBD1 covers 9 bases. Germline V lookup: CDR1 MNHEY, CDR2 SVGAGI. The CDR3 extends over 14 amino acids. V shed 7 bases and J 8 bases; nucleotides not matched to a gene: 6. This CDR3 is CASNRGRFDSPLHF. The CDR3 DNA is TGTGCCAGCAACAGGGGGCGCTTCGATTCACCCCTCCACTTT.

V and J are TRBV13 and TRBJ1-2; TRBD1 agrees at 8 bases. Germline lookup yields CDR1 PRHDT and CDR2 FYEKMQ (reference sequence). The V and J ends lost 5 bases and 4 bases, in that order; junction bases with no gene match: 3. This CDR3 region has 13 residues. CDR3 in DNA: TGTGCCAGCAGCCAGGACAGGGCCTATGGCTACACCTTC. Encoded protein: CASSQDRAYGYTF.

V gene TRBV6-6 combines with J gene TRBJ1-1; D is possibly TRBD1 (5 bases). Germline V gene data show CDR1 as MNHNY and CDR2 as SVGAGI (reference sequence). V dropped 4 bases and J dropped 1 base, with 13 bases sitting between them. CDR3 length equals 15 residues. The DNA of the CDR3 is TGTGCCAGCAGTTTCTCGGGGGGGTGGAACACTGAAGCTTTCTTT. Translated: CASSFSGGWNTEAFF.

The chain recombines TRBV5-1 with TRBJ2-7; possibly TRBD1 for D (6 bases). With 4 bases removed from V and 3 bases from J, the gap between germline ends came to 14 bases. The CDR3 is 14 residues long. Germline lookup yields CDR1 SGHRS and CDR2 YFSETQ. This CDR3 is CASSPGQSLYEQYF. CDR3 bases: TGCGCCAGCAGCCCTGGACAGAGCCTCTACGAGCAGTACTTC.

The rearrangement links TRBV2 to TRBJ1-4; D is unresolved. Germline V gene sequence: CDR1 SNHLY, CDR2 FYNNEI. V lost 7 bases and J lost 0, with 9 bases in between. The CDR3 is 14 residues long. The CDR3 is CASTIAATNEKLFF. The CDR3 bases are TGTGCCAGCACTATTGCCGCAACTAATGAAAAACTGTTTTTT.

CDR3 in DNA: TGCACCAGCAGCCAGGACCCGGGACAGGACAACTATGGCTACACCTTC. The encoded protein is CTSSQDPGQDNYGYTF. The rearrangement joins TRBV1 to TRBJ1-2; TRBD1 is the table's D call, not checked against the DNA. TRBV1 represents a pseudogene. The CDR3 loop spans 16 amino acids.

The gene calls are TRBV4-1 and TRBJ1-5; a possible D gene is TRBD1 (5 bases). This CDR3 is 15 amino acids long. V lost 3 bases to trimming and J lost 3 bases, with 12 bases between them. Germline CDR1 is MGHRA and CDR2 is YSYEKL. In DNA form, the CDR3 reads TGCGCCAGCAGCCACCTCCGGGGGGTCAATCAGCCCCAGCATTTT. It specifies CASSHLRGVNQPQHF.

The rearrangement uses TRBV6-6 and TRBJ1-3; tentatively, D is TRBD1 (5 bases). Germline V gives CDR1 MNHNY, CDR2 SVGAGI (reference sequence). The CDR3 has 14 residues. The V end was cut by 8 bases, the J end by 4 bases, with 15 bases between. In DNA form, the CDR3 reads TGTGCCAGCCTTAGACAGCTCGAGGGAAACACCATATATTTT. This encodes CASLRQLEGNTIYF.

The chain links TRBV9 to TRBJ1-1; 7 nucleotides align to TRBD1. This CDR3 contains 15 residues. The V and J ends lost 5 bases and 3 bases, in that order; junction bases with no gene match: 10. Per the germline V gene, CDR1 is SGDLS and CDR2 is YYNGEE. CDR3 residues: CASSKGANSHTEAFF. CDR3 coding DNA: TGTGCCAGCAGTAAGGGGGCGAATTCTCACACTGAAGCTTTCTTT.

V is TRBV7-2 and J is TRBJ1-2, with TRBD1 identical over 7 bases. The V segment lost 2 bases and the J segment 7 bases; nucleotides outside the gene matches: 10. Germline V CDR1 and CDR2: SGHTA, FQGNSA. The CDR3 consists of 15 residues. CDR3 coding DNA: TGTGCCAGCAGCTTATTCCCCGACAGGGTGGCTGGCTACACCTTC. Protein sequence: CASSLFPDRVAGYTF. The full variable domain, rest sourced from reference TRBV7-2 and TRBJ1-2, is GAGVSQSPSNKVTEKGKDVELRCDPISGHTALYWYRQSLGQGLEFLIYFQGNSAPDKSGLPSDRFSAERTGGSVSTLTIQRTQQEDSAVYLCASSLFPDRVAGYTFGSGTRLTVV.